One sample yielded the 19 T cell receptor beta chains listed below, sequenced in a study of blood T cell repertoires in COVID-19. Here immunoSEQ multiplex PCR was the method, and the copy in TCRdb shows in-frame clones only, minus some. The sample shows under 200,000 clones, about four fifths of them seen only once. Sequenced material: peripheral blood. The source of these receptors is a man aged 40-49 years who had recovered from COVID-19.

The rearrangement uses TRBV16 and TRBJ2-5; D unclear. The CDR3 spans 13 residues. CDR1 and CDR2 from the germline V gene are KGHSY and FQNENV. V lost 2 bases and J lost 1, with 5 bases in between. CDR3 in amino acids: CASSQSPQETQYF. The DNA of the CDR3 is TGTGCCAGCAGCCAAAGCCCCCAAGAGACCCAGTACTTC.

The gene calls are TRBV19 and TRBJ1-2; perhaps TRBD1 as D (5 bases). The CDR3 runs 15 residues. Deletions cut 9 bases from V and 4 bases from J, with 21 bases between. Germline assignment: CDR1 LNHDA and CDR2 SQIVND (reference sequence). CDR3 amino acids: CASARFGALLYGYTF. CDR3 nucleotide sequence: TGTGCCAGCGCGCGATTTGGGGCGCTTCTCTATGGCTACACCTTC.

This chain links TRBV9 with TRBJ2-7, with 13 bases matching TRBD2. Losses at the gene ends were 4 bases for V and 5 bases for J; bases not matched to a gene: 6. The CDR3 is 15 amino acids. Germline values: CDR1 SGDLS, CDR2 YYNGEE. In DNA form, the CDR3 reads TGTGCCAGCAGCCCCGGGACTAGCGGGGTCCACGAGCAGTACTTC. This sequence encodes CASSPGTSGVHEQYF.

This clone is large (0.1 to 1%) by share. The chain joins TRBV7-9 to TRBJ2-7; the match to TRBD1 covers 8 bases. The ends lost 10 bases at V and 1 base at J; junction bases unmatched: 3. CDR1 and CDR2 (germline): SEHNR, FQNEAQ (reference sequence). The CDR3 runs 12 residues. CDR3 coding DNA: TGTGCCACCGGGACAGGTTCCTACGAGCAGTACTTC. Translated: CATGTGSYEQYF.

In nucleotides, the CDR3 is TGTGCCAGCAGTTTTCCGACAGGGGAAAAACTGTTTTTT. This gives the protein CASSFPTGEKLFF. This chain joins TRBV12-3 or TRBV12-4 and TRBJ1-4, with TRBD1 identical over 7 bases. The CDR3 has 13 amino acids. Trimming cost V 3 bases and J 8 bases; bases outside gene matches: 3.

J is TRBJ1-1 and V is TRBV20-1; TRBD1 matches at 8 bases. V gave up 1 base and J gave up 9 bases; unmatched junction bases: 1. Germline V gives CDR1 DFQATT, CDR2 SNEGSKA (reference sequence). This CDR3 region has 11 residues. CDR3 sequence: CSARGDRKAFF. CDR3 sequence (DNA): TGCAGTGCTAGAGGGGACAGGAAAGCTTTCTTT.

The chain is built from TRBV10-3 and TRBJ2-1; 8 positions agree with TRBD2. CDR1 is ENHRY, CDR2 SYGVKD, per germline. V lost 3 bases and J lost 6; bases outside the gene matches: 7. CDR3 length equals 15 residues. The CDR3 is CAISDQEREINEQFF. Written as DNA, the CDR3 is TGTGCCATCAGTGATCAGGAGCGGGAGATCAATGAGCAGTTCTTC.

V gene TRBV10-3 combines with J gene TRBJ1-1; D is perhaps TRBD1 (5 bases). Trimming left V 7 bases short and J 3 bases short, with 12 bases between. The CDR3 totals 13 residues. Germline loops: CDR1 ENHRY, CDR2 SYGVKD. The CDR3, as DNA: TGTGCCATCAACTCAGGGTGGGACACTGAAGCTTTCTTT. Translating it yields CAINSGWDTEAFF.

The V call is TRBV6-5, the J call TRBJ2-5, with D hard to call. The CDR3 has 11 residues. Germline CDR1 is MNHEY and CDR2 is SVGAGI. V was clipped by 4 bases and J by 5 bases, with 5 bases between them. CDR3 DNA: TGTGCCAGCAGTTTCGGGGAGACCCAGTACTTC. Translated: CASSFGETQYF.

This clone was seen only once. The chain uses TRBV6-6 and TRBJ1-5; no clear D gene. The CDR3 has 14 residues. The germline CDR1 and CDR2 sequences are MNHNY and SVGAGI (reference sequence). V lost 6 bases and J lost 6, with 15 bases in between. CDR3 sequence: CASSLDTIGQPQHF. In DNA, the CDR3 is TGTGCCAGCAGCCTCGACACGATTGGTCAGCCCCAGCATTTT.

V gene TRBV2 combines with J gene TRBJ1-2, with D perhaps TRBD1 (5 bases). The CDR3 totals 16 residues. Germline lookup yields CDR1 SNHLY and CDR2 FYNNEI. The V end lost 9 bases, the J end lost 1 base, and 21 bases lay between the germline ends. Here the CDR3 DNA reads TGTGCCAGTAATGCTGGCGCGGGCGGGGGTAACTATGGCTACACCTTC. It specifies CASNAGAGGGNYGYTF.

This clone has a handful of counts. The chain uses TRBV4-2 and TRBJ2-5; a possible D gene is TRBD2 (6 bases). The CDR3 spans 17 residues. Germline V CDR1 and CDR2: LGHNA, YNFKEQ. Trimming left V 1 base short and J 5 bases short, with 20 bases between. CDR3 residues: CASSQVQIGSGGETQYF. Here the CDR3 DNA reads TGTGCCAGCAGCCAAGTGCAGATCGGGAGTGGGGGGGAGACCCAGTACTTC.

The genes are TRBV7-6 and TRBJ1-3; D is unclear. V lost 5 bases to trimming and J lost 2 bases, with 10 bases between them. CDR3 length: 14 amino acids. Germline lookup yields CDR1 SGHVS and CDR2 FNYEAQ. CDR3: CASSRTSTGNTIYF. CDR3 nucleotide sequence: TGTGCCAGCAGCCGTACGTCTACTGGAAACACCATATATTTT.

V and J are TRBV30 and TRBJ2-2; 7 nucleotides match TRBD1. V lost 3 bases to trimming and J lost 1 base; unmatched junction nucleotides: 2. The CDR3 sequence is 14 residues long. Germline V lookup: CDR1 GTSNPN, CDR2 SVGIG (reference sequence). The CDR3 sequence: CAWSWTGNTGELFF. For the CDR3, the DNA is TGTGCCTGGAGCTGGACAGGGAACACCGGGGAGCTGTTTTTT. Looking up the rest from reference TRBV30 and TRBJ2-2 gives the full variable domain: SQTIHQWPATLVQPVGSPLSLECTVEGTSNPNLYWYRQAAGRGLQLLFYSVGIGQISSEVPQNLSASRPQDRQFILSSKKLLLSDSGFYLCAWSWTGNTGELFFGEGSRLTVL.

The CDR3 DNA sequence: TGCGCCAGCAGCCAAGAAGAACAGGGGACCCAGCATTTT. Its translation is CASSQEEQGTQHF. This rearrangement joins TRBV4-1 to TRBJ1-5, with TRBD1 matching 7 bases. The germline V gene has CDR1 MGHRA and CDR2 YSYEKL. The CDR3 totals 13 residues. Unmatched junction bases numbered 4, after V lost 0 bases and J lost 11 bases.

This chain links TRBV4-2 with TRBJ2-2; TRBD2 aligns across 13 bases. Per germline, CDR1 LGHNA and CDR2 YNFKEQ. J gave up 5 bases and V 0 bases, and 0 bases lay outside the gene matches. CDR3 length: 16 amino acids. The CDR3 protein is CASSQELAGGTGELFF. In nucleotides, the CDR3 is TGTGCCAGCAGCCAAGAACTAGCGGGGGGGACCGGGGAGCTGTTTTTT.

This chain links TRBV5-5 with TRBJ1-5, with D perhaps matching TRBD1 (6 bases). The CDR3 length is 15 residues. The V and J ends lost 3 bases and 4 bases respectively, with 14 bases between them. CDR1 SGHKS and CDR2 YYEKEE come from the germline V gene (reference sequence). CDR3 protein: CASSSGQGLNQPQHF. As DNA, the CDR3 is TGTGCCAGCAGCTCGGGGCAGGGGCTTAATCAGCCCCAGCATTTT.

The gene calls are TRBV12-3 or TRBV12-4 and TRBJ2-3; D uncertain. V lost 6 bases and J 5 bases, leaving 12 bases between the germline ends. The CDR3 loop spans 13 amino acids. The CDR3 loop is CASRITTIDTQYF. CDR3 DNA: TGTGCCAGCAGAATCACTACAATAGATACGCAGTATTTT.

The V and J genes are TRBV6-1 and TRBJ1-2, with D possibly matching TRBD1 (5 bases). CDR1 and CDR2 (germline): MNHNS, SASEGT. V was trimmed by 6 bases and J by 7 bases, leaving 15 bases between them. The CDR3 extends over 13 amino acids. CDR3 in amino acids: CASSTPQGGGYTF. CDR3 DNA sequence: TGTGCCAGCAGCACCCCCCAGGGAGGTGGCTACACCTTC.